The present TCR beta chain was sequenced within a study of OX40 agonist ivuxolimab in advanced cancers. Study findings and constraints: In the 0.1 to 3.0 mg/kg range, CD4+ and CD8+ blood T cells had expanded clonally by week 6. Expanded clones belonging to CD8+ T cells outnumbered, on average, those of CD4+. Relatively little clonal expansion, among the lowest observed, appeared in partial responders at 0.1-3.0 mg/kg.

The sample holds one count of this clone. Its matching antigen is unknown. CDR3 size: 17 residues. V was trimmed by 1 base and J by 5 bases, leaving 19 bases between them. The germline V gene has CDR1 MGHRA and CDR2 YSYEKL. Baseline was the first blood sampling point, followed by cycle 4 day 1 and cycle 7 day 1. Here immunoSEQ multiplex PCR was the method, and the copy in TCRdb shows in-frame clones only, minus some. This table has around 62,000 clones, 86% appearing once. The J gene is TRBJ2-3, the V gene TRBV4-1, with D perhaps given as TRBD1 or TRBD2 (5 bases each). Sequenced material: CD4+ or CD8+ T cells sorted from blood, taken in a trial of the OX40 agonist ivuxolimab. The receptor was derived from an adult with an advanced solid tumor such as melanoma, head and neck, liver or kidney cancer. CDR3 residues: CASSQVSPGTFKDTQYF. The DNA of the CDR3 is TGCGCCAGCAGCCAAGTAAGCCCAGGGACGTTCAAAGATACGCAGTATTTT.